This T cell receptor (beta chain) was identified during a study of a mutant IDH1 vaccine in newly diagnosed glioma. Study details: Treated patients, averaging about 40 years, were around 60% male and roughly 38% female.

To note about this clone: Its antigen is currently unknown.

CDR3 length equals 14 residues. Trimming cost V 3 bases and J 4 bases, with 12 bases left between them. Germline CDR1 is SQVTM and CDR2 is ANQGSEA. Sequencing was performed with immunoSEQ multiplex PCR; in TCRdb, only in-frame clones are kept and a portion is missing. The sample lists around 40,000 clones, around 83% occurring once. Time point of the sample: week 11, during vaccination. With topical imiquimod, each dose of the vaccine consisted of 300 ug of mutant IDH1 20-mer peptide. The TCR sequence derives from a man aged 35-49 years with glioma. The chain uses TRBV29-1 and TRBJ1-4; D remains unclear. Here the sequenced sample was PBMCs, taken from a glioma patient whose treatment included an IDH1 peptide vaccine. The CDR3 region has the DNA TGCAGCGTTGACGAAGGCTCGCTTAATGAAAAACTGTTTTTT. This gives the protein CSVDEGSLNEKLFF.